Following are 7 T cell receptor beta chains from one sample sequenced in a study of cytomegalovirus exposure and HLA in healthy donors. The PCR used 60 Vbeta and 13 Jbeta primers. Measured with immunoSEQ multiplex PCR; TCRdb has only the in-frame clones, and not every one. The sample holds about 150,000 clones, 70% to 80% seen once. The specimen sequenced was PBMCs. Every receptor here comes from a man aged 25-45 years in good health and CMV-seronegative.

This chain connects TRBV7-2 to TRBJ2-7; the D is unclear. This CDR3 is built from 11 residues. Per germline, CDR1 SGHTA and CDR2 FQGNSA. Trimming removed 5 bases from V and 3 bases from J, with 5 bases in between. The DNA for the CDR3 is TGTGCCAGCAGCGCGTACTACGAGCAGTACTTC. Translation gives CASSAYYEQYF. The whole variable domain, filled in from reference TRBV7-2 and TRBJ2-7, reads GAGVSQSPSNKVTEKGKDVELRCDPISGHTALYWYRQSLGQGLEFLIYFQGNSAPDKSGLPSDRFSAERTGGSVSTLTIQRTQQEDSAVYLCASSAYYEQYFGPGTRLTVT.

The chain carries TRBV2 and TRBJ2-1; 11 bases line up with TRBD2. V shed 6 bases, J shed 7 bases, and the junction held 5 bases outside the gene matches. Per germline, CDR1 SNHLY and CDR2 FYNNEI. The CDR3 has 14 residues. The CDR3 DNA reads TGTGCCAGCAGGAATAGCGGGGGGGGTAATGAGCAGTTCTTC. This sequence encodes CASRNSGGGNEQFF.

This chain joins TRBV7-2 and TRBJ2-7; a possible D gene is TRBD2 (6 bases). CDR1 SGHTA and CDR2 FQGNSA come from the germline V gene. The CDR3 has 14 amino acids. V was trimmed by 5 bases and J by 2 bases, leaving 13 bases between them. DNA for the CDR3: TGTGCCAGCAGCCACCCTGGCGGGGCCTACGAGCAGTACTTC. Its protein product is CASSHPGGAYEQYF.

The J gene is TRBJ1-4, the V gene TRBV2, with no clear D. V was shortened by 6 bases and J by 3 bases, with 8 bases between the two germline ends. Germline CDR1 reads SNHLY; CDR2 reads FYNNEI. This CDR3 is built from 13 residues. The CDR3, as DNA: TGTGCCAGCAGACCGCCGGCTAATGAAAAACTGTTTTTT. It codes for CASRPPANEKLFF. The complete variable domain, with remaining parts taken from reference TRBV2 and TRBJ1-4, reads EPEVTQTPSHQVTQMGQEVILRCVPISNHLYFYWYRQILGQKVEFLVSFYNNEISEKSEIFDDQFSVERPDGSNFTLKIRSTKLEDSAMYFCASRPPANEKLFFGSGTQLSVL.

This clone was seen more than once but under ten times. DNA for the CDR3: TGTGCCAGCGATCCAAAGCTAGCGGGGGGTAGCACAGATACGCAGTATTTT. Its protein product is CASDPKLAGGSTDTQYF. This chain joins TRBV7-2 and TRBJ2-3, with 11 bases matching TRBD2. Germline V CDR1 and CDR2: SGHTA, FQGNSA. J lost 0 bases, V lost 8 bases, and 10 bases had no gene match. This CDR3 spans 17 amino acids. Using reference TRBV7-2 and TRBJ2-3 for the parts outside the CDR3, the full variable domain is GAGVSQSPSNKVTEKGKDVELRCDPISGHTALYWYRQSLGQGLEFLIYFQGNSAPDKSGLPSDRFSAERTGGSVSTLTIQRTQQEDSAVYLCASDPKLAGGSTDTQYFGPGTRLTVL.

This rearrangement joins TRBV7-8 to TRBJ1-5; D is unresolved. Germline V gene lookup returns CDR1 SGHVS and CDR2 FQNEAQ. Trimming stripped 4 bases from V and 11 bases from J, with 12 bases between. CDR3 length equals 12 residues. The CDR3 DNA reads as TGTGCCAGCAGCTCCGTTGACAAAGCCCAGCATTTT. Translated: CASSSVDKAQHF.

The chain combines TRBV4-3 with TRBJ2-1, with 12 bases aligning to TRBD1. The CDR3 has 15 residues. From germline, CDR1 is LGHNA and CDR2 YSLEER. Trimming cost V 5 bases and J 8 bases; bases outside gene matches: 7. Written as DNA, the CDR3 is TGCGCCAGCAGCTCCGGGACAGGGGGCTTCTATGAGCAGTTCTTC. This sequence encodes CASSSGTGGFYEQFF.